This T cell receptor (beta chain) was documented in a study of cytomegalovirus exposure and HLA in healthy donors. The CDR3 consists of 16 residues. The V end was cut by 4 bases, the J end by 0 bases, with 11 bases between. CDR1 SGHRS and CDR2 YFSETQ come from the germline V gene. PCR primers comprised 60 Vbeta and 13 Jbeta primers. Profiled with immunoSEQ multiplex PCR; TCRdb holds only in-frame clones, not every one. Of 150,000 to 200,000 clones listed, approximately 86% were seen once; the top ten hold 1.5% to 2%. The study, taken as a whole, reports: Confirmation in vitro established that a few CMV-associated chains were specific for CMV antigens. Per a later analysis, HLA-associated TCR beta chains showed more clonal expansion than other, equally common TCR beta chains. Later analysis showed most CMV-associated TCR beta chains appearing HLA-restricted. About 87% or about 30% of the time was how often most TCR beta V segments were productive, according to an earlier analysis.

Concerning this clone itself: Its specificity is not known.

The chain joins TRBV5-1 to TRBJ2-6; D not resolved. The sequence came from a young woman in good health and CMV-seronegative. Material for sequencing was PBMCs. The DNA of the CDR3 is TGCGCCAGCAGCCCCGACACAACCTCTGGGGCCAACGTCCTGACTTTC. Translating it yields CASSPDTTSGANVLTF.